This TCR beta chain was obtained from a study of T cell responses to AZD1222 COVID-19 vaccine. Broader study findings: The CD4 TCRs associated with vaccination extended across spike and predominated at 160-218 and 743-854.

The method was immunoSEQ multiplex PCR; TCRdb's version includes in-frame clones alone and lacks a portion of them. The top ten hold 3% to 4.5% of the sample, which has more than 110,000 clones, around 88% seen once. The CDR3 loop spans 13 amino acids. Germline CDR1 reads MDHEN; CDR2 reads SYDVKM. Trimming took off 7 bases at V and 4 bases at J, with 12 bases between the two ends. A note on this clone: The antigen is unknown.

The specimen comprised peripheral blood, sampled on day 0 of AZD1222 vaccination. V gene TRBV28 combines with J gene TRBJ2-3, with D hard to call. The TCR originated in an adult in good health. The CDR3 region is CASTWGRADTQYF. CDR3 coding DNA: TGTGCCAGCACCTGGGGAAGAGCAGATACGCAGTATTTT.